This T cell receptor (beta chain) comes out of a study of cytomegalovirus exposure and HLA in healthy donors. Assay: immunoSEQ multiplex PCR; the TCRdb copy retains only in-frame clones and omits some. The sample has 210,000 or so clones; 88% are singletons. Germline trimming cut 1 base from V and 7 bases from J; bases unmatched to any gene: 10. Germline CDR1 GTSNPN, CDR2 SVGIG (reference sequence). The CDR3 totals 14 residues. Sequencing input: PBMCs. The V gene is TRBV30, the J gene TRBJ2-7; the match to TRBD2 covers 7 bases. The sequence was obtained from a woman aged 18-29 years in good health and CMV-seronegative. CDR3 amino acids: CAWSGGRRVREQYF. CDR3 nucleotides: TGTGCCTGGAGTGGCGGGAGAAGGGTTCGGGAGCAGTACTTC.